This is a list of T cell receptor beta chains from one sample in a study of T cell repertoires in cytomegalovirus infection. From the reads, TCRdb called clonotypes with MiXCR, one entry per CDR3 protein. Among just over 300,000 distinct CDR3 sequences listed, 15% to 20% were seen once. Source material: PBMCs. The receptor source for this set is a human donor in good health (CMV status not recorded). Some clones in this sample may be carry-over from other donors' samples. CDR3s include the opening cysteine and the closing phenylalanine or tryptophan. A D gene is named only where the DNA matches it firmly. The listing skips clone size in some rows; elsewhere it reads once, few, many or a size class.

D gene,J gene,clone size,V gene,CDR3 protein,CDR3 DNA
TRBD1,TRBJ2-7,many,TRBV7-2,CASSPPGGQGTIEQYF,TGTGCCAGCAGCCCACCGGGGGGACAGGGTACGATCGAGCAGTACTTC
NA,TRBJ2-1,many,TRBV7-9,CASSTETLGLREQFF,TGTGCCAGCAGCACAGAGACCCTAGGACTACGGGAGCAGTTCTTC
NA,TRBJ1-2,many,TRBV7-2,CASAGGGPYGYTF,TGTGCCAGCGCGGGCGGGGGGCCCTATGGCTACACCTTC
NA,TRBJ2-3,many,TRBV7-2,CASSLAGAVGGDTQYF,TGTGCCAGCAGCTTAGCGGGGGCCGTCGGGGGAGATACGCAGTATTTT
TRBD1,TRBJ1-1,few,TRBV25-1,CASSGHGTANTEAFF,TGTGCCAGCAGTGGCCACGGGACAGCAAACACTGAAGCTTTCTTT
TRBD1,TRBJ1-6,few,TRBV7-9,CASSKAAGGQTLGSPLHF,TGTGCCAGCAGCAAGGCGGCAGGGGGCCAAACCCTCGGATCACCCCTCCACTTT
NA,TRBJ2-5,NA,TRBV4-1,CASSQDPGTRTQYF,TGCGCCAGCAGCCAAGATCCCGGTACTCGGACCCAGTACTTC
NA,TRBJ2-3,many,TRBV12-3/TRBV12-4,CASSQTDSSTDTQYF,TGTGCCAGCAGTCAGACAGATTCTAGCACAGATACGCAGTATTTT
TRBD2,TRBJ2-3,NA,TRBV11-2,CASSPGGTGGSADTQYF,TGTGCCAGCAGCCCGGGGGGGACGGGCGGGAGCGCAGATACGCAGTATTTT
NA,TRBJ2-1,once,TRBV19,CASSIVGSFIGNEQFF,TGTGCCAGTAGTATAGTGGGTAGTTTCATTGGCAATGAGCAGTTCTTC
NA,TRBJ1-6,few,TRBV5-6,CASSLVEGRSYNSPLHF,TGTGCCAGCAGCTTGGTCGAGGGGCGCTCCTATAATTCACCCCTCCACTTT
TRBD2,TRBJ2-5,few,TRBV28,CASRHGTSGAQETQYF,TGTGCCAGCAGACATGGGACTAGCGGGGCTCAAGAGACCCAGTACTTC
NA,TRBJ2-7,NA,TRBV12-3/TRBV12-4,CASSLEEISSYEQYF,TGTGCCAGCAGTTTAGAGGAGATAAGCTCCTACGAGCAGTACTTC
TRBD2,TRBJ2-5,few,TRBV11-2,CASSFGLVPETQYF,TGTGCCAGCAGCTTTGGACTAGTCCCAGAGACCCAGTACTTC
NA,TRBJ1-1,few,TRBV6-1,CASSEDRLNTEAFF,TGTGCCAGCAGTGAGGACAGACTGAACACTGAAGCTTTCTTT
NA,TRBJ1-5,NA,TRBV5-6,CASSLLGSPSNQPQHF,TGTGCCAGCAGCTTACTGGGGAGTCCGAGCAATCAGCCCCAGCATTTT
TRBD1,TRBJ2-7,few,TRBV6-1,CASSEYGTGTYEQYF,TGTGCCAGCAGTGAATACGGGACAGGAACCTACGAGCAGTACTTC
TRBD2,TRBJ2-3,NA,TRBV2,CASLSGVLTDTQYF,TGTGCCAGTTTGAGCGGGGTACTCACAGATACGCAGTATTTT
TRBD1,TRBJ2-2,many,TRBV6-5,CASSYLATGGHGELFF,TGTGCCAGCAGTTACCTCGCGACAGGGGGCCACGGGGAGCTGTTTTTT
NA,TRBJ1-5,many,TRBV4-1,CASSQDWTGGVSGLGQPQHF,TGCGCCAGCAGCCAAGATTGGACTGGGGGGGTCAGTGGTCTGGGGCAGCCCCAGCATTTT
NA,TRBJ2-7,NA,TRBV12-5,CASGPPGNYNEQYF,TGTGCTAGTGGCCCACCCGGCAATTACAATGAGCAGTACTTC
TRBD1,TRBJ2-7,NA,TRBV5-1,CASSSTGTGTNEQYF,TGCGCCAGCAGCTCGACCGGGACAGGGACCAACGAGCAGTACTTC
TRBD2,TRBJ2-3,NA,TRBV12-3/TRBV12-4,CASSRTSGGASGFYTQYF,TGTGCCAGCAGCCGGACTAGCGGGGGGGCCTCTGGATTCTATACGCAGTATTTT
NA,TRBJ1-2,few,TRBV7-2,CASSSGPTYGYTF,TGTGCCAGCAGCTCCGGCCCGACTTATGGCTACACCTTC
TRBD1,TRBJ2-5,NA,TRBV7-9,CASNRGQGHQETQYF,TGTGCCAGCAACAGGGGACAAGGGCACCAAGAGACCCAGTACTTC
TRBD1,TRBJ1-5,many,TRBV6-2/TRBV6-3,CASSWGTVNQPQHF,TGTGCCAGCAGTTGGGGGACAGTCAATCAGCCCCAGCATTTT
NA,TRBJ2-3,NA,TRBV20-1,CSARGTAASTDTQYF,TGCAGTGCTAGAGGGACAGCCGCTAGCACAGATACGCAGTATTTT